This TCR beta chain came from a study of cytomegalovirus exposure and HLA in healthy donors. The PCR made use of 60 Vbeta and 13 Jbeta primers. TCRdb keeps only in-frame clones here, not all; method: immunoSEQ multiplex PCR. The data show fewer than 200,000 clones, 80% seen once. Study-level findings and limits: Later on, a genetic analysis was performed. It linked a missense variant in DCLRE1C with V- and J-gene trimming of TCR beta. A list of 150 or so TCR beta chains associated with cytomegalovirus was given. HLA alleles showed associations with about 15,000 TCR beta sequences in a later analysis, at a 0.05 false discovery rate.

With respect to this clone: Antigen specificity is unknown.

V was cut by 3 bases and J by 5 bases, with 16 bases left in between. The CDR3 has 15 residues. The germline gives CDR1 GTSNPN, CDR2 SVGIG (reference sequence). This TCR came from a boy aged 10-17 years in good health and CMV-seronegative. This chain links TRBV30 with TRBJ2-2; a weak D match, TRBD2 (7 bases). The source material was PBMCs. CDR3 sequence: CAWRIKGGATGELFF. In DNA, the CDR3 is TGTGCCTGGAGGATCAAGGGGGGGGCAACCGGGGAGCTGTTTTTT.